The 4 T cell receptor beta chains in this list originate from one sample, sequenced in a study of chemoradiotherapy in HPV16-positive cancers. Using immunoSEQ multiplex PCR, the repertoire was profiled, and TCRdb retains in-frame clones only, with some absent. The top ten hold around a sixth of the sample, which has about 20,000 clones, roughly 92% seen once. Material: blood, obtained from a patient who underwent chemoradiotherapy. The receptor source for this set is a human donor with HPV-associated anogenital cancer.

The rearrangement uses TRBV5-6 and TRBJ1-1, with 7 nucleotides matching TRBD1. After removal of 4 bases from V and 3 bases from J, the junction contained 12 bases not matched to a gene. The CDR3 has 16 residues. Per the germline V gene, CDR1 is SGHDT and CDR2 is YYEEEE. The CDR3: CASSRTNRGRHTEAFF. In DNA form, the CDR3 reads TGTGCCAGCAGCCGTACCAACAGGGGTCGCCACACTGAAGCTTTCTTT. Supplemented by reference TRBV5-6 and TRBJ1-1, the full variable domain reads DAGVTQSPTHLIKTRGQQVTLRCSPKSGHDTVSWYQQALGQGPQFIFQYYEEEERQRGNFPDRFSGHQFPNYSSELNVNALLLGDSALYLCASSRTNRGRHTEAFFGQGTRLTVV.

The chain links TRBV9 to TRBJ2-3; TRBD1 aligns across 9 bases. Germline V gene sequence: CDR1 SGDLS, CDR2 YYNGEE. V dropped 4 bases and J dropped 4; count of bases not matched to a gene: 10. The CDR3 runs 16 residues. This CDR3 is CASSLMAGQGPDTQYF. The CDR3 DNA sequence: TGTGCCAGCAGCCTGATGGCCGGACAGGGGCCAGATACGCAGTATTTT.

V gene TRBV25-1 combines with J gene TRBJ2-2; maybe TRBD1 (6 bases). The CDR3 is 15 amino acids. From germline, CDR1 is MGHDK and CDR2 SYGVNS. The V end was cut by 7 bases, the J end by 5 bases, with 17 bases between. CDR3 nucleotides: TGTGCCAGCACCCTTTCAGGGGCGAGGACCGGGGAGCTGTTTTTT. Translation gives CASTLSGARTGELFF.

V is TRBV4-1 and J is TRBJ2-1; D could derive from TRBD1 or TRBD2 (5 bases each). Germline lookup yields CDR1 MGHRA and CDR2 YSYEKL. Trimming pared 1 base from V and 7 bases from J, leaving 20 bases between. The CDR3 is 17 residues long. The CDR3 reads CASSQVPIQADWNEQFF. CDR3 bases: TGCGCCAGCAGCCAAGTCCCCATACAGGCGGACTGGAATGAGCAGTTCTTC.